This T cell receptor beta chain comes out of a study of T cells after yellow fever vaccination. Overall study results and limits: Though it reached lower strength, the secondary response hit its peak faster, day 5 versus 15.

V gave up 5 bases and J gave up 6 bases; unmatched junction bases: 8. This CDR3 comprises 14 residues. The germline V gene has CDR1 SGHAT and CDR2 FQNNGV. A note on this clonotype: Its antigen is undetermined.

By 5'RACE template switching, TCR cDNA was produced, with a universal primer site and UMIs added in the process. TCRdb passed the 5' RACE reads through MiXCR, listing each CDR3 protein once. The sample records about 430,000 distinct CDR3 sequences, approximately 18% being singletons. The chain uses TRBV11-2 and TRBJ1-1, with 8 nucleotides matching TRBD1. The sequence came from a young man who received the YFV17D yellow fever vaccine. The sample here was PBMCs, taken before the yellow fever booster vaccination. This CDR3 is CASSTHGTGAEAFF. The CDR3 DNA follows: TGTGCCAGCAGCACCCACGGGACAGGCGCTGAAGCTTTCTTT.